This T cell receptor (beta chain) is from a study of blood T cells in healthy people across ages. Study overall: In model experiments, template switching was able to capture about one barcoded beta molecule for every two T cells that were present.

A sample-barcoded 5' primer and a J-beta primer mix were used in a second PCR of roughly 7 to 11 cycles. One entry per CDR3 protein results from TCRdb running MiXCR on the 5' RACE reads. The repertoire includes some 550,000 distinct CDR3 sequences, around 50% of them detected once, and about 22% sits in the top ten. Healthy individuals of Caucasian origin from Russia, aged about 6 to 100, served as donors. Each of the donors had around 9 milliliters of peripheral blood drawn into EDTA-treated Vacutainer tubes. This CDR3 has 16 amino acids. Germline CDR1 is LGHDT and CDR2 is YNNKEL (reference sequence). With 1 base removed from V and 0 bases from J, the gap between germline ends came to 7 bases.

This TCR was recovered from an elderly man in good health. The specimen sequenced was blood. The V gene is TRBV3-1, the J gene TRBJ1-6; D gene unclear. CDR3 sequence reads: CASSQGLSSYNSPLHF. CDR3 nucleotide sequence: TGTGCCAGCAGCCAAGGCTTGAGCTCCTATAATTCACCCCTCCACTTT.